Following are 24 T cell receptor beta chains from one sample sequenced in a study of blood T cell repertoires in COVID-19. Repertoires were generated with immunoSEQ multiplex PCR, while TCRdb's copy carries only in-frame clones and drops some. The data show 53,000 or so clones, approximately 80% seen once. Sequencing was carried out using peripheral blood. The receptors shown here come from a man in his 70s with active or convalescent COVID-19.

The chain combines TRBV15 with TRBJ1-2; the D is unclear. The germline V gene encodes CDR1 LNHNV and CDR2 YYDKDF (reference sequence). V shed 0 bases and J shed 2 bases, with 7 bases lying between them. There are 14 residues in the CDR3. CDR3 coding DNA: TGTGCCACCAGCAGAGATGGGCGAAACTATGGCTACACCTTC. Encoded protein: CATSRDGRNYGYTF.

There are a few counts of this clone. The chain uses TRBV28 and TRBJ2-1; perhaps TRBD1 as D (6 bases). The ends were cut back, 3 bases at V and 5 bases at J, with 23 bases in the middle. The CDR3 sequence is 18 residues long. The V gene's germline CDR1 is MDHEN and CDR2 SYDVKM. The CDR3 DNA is TGTGCCAGCAGTTTTTCAGGTATTTCGTCCAGGGGCCACAATGAGCAGTTCTTC. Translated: CASSFSGISSRGHNEQFF.

The CDR3 sequence is CSAVAGRVDEQYF. As DNA, the CDR3 is TGCAGCGCTGTAGCGGGTAGGGTCGACGAGCAGTACTTC. The rearrangement joins TRBV29-1 to TRBJ2-7, with 7 bases lining up with TRBD2. With 7 bases clipped from V and 5 bases from J, the junction kept 11 bases outside the gene matches. The CDR3 has 13 residues. Looked up from germline, CDR1 is SQVTM and CDR2 is ANQGSEA.

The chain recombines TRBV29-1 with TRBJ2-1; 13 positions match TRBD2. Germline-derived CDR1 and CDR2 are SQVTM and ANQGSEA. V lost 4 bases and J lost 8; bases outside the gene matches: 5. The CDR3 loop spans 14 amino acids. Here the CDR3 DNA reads TGCAGCGTTGCCGGACTAGCGGGAGCGTATGAGCAGTTCTTC. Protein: CSVAGLAGAYEQFF.

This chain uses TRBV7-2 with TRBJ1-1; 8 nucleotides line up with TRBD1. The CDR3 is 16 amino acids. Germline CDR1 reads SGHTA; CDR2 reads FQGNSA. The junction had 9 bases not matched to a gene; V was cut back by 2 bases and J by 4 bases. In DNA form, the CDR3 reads TGTGCCAGCAGCTTAAGCGGGCAGGGGGCGCCCACTGAAGCTTTCTTT. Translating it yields CASSLSGQGAPTEAFF.

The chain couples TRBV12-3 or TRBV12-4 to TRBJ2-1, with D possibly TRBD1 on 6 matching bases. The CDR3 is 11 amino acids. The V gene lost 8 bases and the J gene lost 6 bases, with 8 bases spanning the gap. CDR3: CASAQGNEQFF. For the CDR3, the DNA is TGTGCCAGCGCACAGGGCAATGAGCAGTTCTTC.

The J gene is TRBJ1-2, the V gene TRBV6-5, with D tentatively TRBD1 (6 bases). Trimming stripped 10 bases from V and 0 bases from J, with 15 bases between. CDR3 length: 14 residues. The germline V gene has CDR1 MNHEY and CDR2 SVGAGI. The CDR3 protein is CATKDSTSNYGYTF. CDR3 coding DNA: TGTGCCACCAAGGACAGCACTTCTAACTATGGCTACACCTTC.

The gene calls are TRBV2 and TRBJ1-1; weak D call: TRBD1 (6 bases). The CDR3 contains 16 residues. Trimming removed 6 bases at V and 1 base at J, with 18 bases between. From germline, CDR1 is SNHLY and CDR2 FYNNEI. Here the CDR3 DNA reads TGTGCCAGCAGGGCTTATATGGGACAATCGAACACTGAAGCTTTCTTT. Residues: CASRAYMGQSNTEAFF.

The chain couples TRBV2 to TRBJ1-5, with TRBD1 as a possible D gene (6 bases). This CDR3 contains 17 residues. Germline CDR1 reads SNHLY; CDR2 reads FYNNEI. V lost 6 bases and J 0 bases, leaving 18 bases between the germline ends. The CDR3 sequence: CASRGRGTLNSNQPQHF. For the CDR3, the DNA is TGTGCCAGCAGGGGCCGAGGGACACTGAATAGCAATCAGCCCCAGCATTTT.

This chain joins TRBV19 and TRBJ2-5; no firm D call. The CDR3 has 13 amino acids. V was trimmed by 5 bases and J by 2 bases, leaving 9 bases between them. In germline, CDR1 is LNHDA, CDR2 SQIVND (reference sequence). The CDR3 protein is CASSGNVQETQYF. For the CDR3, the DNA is TGTGCCAGTAGTGGCAACGTTCAAGAGACCCAGTACTTC.

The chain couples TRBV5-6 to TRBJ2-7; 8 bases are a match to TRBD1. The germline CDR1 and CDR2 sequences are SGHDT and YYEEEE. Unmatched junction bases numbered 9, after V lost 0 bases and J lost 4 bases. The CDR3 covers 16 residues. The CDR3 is CASSLASGQVAYEQYF. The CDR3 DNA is TGTGCCAGCAGCTTGGCTTCGGGACAGGTAGCATACGAGCAGTACTTC.

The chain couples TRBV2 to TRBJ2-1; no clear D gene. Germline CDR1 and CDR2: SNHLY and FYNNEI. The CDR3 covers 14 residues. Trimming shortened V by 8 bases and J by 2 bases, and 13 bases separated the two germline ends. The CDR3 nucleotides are TGTGCCAGCCGAGAAAATCTGGCCTACAATGAGCAGTTCTTC. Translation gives CASRENLAYNEQFF.

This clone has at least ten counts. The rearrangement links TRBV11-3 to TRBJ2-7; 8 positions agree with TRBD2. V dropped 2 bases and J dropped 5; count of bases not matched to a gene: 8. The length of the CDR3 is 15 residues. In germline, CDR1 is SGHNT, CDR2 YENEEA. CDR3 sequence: CASSLKGPAGDEQYF. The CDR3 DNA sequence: TGTGCCAGCAGCTTAAAGGGTCCAGCGGGAGACGAGCAGTACTTC.

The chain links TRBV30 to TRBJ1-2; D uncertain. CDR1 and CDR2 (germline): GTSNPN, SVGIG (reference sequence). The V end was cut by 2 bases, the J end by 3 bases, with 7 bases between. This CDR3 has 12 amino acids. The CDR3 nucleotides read TGTGCCTGGAGTTCGGGGTACTATGGCTACACCTTC. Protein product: CAWSSGYYGYTF. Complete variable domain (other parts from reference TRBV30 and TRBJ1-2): SQTIHQWPATLVQPVGSPLSLECTVEGTSNPNLYWYRQAAGRGLQLLFYSVGIGQISSEVPQNLSASRPQDRQFILSSKKLLLSDSGFYLCAWSSGYYGYTFGSGTRLTVV.

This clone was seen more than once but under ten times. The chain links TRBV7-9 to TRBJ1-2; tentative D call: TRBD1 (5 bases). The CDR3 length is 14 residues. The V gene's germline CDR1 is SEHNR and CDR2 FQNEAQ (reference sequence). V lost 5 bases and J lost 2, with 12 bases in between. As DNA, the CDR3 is TGTGCCAGCAGCACCGACGGGGGGAACTATGGCTACACCTTC. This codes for CASSTDGGNYGYTF.

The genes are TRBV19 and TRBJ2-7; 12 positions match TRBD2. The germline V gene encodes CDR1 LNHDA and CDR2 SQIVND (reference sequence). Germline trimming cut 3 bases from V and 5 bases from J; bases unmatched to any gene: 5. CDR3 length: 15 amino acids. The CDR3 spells CASSIGTSGWDEQYF. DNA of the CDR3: TGTGCCAGTAGTATCGGGACTAGCGGGTGGGACGAGCAGTACTTC.

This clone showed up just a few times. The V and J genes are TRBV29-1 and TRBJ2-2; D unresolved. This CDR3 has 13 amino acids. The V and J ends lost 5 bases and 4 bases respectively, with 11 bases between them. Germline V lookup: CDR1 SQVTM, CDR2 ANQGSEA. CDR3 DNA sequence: TGCAGCGTTACCACCACTGGCACCGGGGAGCTGTTTTTT. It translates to CSVTTTGTGELFF.

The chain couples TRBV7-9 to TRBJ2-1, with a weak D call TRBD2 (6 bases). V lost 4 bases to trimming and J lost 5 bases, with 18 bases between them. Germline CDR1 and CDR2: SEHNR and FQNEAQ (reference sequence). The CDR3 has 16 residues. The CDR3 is CASSSSLGEDHNEQFF. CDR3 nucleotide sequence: TGTGCCAGCAGCTCGTCTCTGGGGGAGGATCACAATGAGCAGTTCTTC.

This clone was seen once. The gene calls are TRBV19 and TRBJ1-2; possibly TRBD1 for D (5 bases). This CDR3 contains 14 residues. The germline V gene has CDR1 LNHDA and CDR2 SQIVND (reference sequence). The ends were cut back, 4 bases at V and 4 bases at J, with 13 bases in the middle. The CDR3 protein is CASSTRTRSYGYTF. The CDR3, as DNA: TGTGCCAGTAGTACCCGGACAAGGAGCTATGGCTACACCTTC.

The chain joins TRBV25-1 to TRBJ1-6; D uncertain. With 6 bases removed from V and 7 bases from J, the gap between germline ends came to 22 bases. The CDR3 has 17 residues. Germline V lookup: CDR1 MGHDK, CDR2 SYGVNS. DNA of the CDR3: TGTGCCAGCAGGCAAAGTGGAGGGAGGCTCCGGAATTCACCCCTCCACTTT. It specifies CASRQSGGRLRNSPLHF.

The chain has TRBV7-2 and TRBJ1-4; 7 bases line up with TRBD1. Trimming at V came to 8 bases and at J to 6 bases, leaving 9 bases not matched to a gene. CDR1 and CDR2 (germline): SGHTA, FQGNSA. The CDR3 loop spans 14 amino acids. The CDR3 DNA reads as TGTGCCAGCGGCATAAGGGGACAGCATGAAAAACTGTTTTTT. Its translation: CASGIRGQHEKLFF.

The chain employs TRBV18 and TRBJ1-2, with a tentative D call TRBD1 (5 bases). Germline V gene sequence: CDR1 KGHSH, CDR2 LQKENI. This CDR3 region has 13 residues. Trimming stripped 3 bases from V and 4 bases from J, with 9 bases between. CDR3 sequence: CASSPGGLYGYTF. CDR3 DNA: TGTGCCAGCTCACCGGGGGGTCTCTATGGCTACACCTTC.

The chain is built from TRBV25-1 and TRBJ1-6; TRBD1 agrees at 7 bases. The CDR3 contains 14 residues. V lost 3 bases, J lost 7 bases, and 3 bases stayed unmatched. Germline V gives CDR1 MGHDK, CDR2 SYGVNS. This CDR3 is CASSDSQGNSPLHF. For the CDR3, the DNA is TGTGCCAGCAGTGACTCACAGGGGAATTCACCCCTCCACTTT.

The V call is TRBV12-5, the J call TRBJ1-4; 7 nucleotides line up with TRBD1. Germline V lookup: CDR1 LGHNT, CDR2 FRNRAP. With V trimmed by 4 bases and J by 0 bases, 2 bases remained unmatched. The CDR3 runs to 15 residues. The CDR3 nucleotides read TGTGCTAGTGGTTGGGGGACAGCAACTAATGAAAAACTGTTTTTT. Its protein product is CASGWGTATNEKLFF.